This T cell receptor (beta chain) was sequenced during a study of OX40 agonist ivuxolimab in advanced cancers. Study context: Cohort: 82.7% men, mean age about 60, aged roughly 23 to 90.

This clone was counted once. Sequenced by immunoSEQ multiplex PCR; TCRdb stores in-frame clones only, minus some. The data hold tens of thousands of clones, with almost 95% observed a single time. Individuals having autoimmune disease history or systemic immunosuppression were not enrolled. CDR1 and CDR2 from the germline V gene are SGDLS and YYNGEE. The V gene end was trimmed by 3 bases and the J gene end by 0 bases; junction bases not matched to a gene: 7. The CDR3 spans 16 residues. This TCR was recovered from an adult with an advanced solid tumor such as melanoma, head and neck, liver or kidney cancer. This specimen consisted of CD4+ or CD8+ T cells sorted from blood, obtained in a trial of the OX40 agonist ivuxolimab. This sequence joins TRBV9 and TRBJ2-7; TRBD1 matches at 9 bases. The CDR3 nucleotides read TGTGCCAGCAGCGCACACGGGACAGGGATCTCCTACGAGCAGTACTTC. The encoded protein is CASSAHGTGISYEQYF.